The 22 T cell receptor beta chains below all came from one sample that was sequenced in a study of blood T cells in healthy people across ages. It was with a sample-barcoded 5' primer and a J-beta primer mix that a second PCR of roughly 7 to 12 cycles was run. TCRdb analysed the 5' RACE reads with MiXCR anew, one entry per CDR3 protein. This table has around 1.5 million distinct CDR3 sequences, about 32% appearing once. What was sequenced was blood. These receptors were taken from a woman under 40 in good health.

The table lists this clonotype with a few counts. The V call is TRBV20-1, the J call TRBJ2-7; TRBD2 is a possible D gene (6 bases). The CDR3 length is 14 residues. Per the germline V gene, CDR1 is DFQATT and CDR2 is SNEGSKA (reference sequence). V lost 0 bases and J lost 4, with 13 bases in between. The CDR3: CSARDKDRGYEQYF. For the CDR3, the DNA is TGCAGTGCTAGAGACAAAGACCGGGGGTACGAGCAGTACTTC.

This clonotype was seen a few times. This chain joins TRBV5-1 and TRBJ2-4; 8 nucleotides agree with TRBD1. CDR3 length equals 15 residues. V lost 0 bases, J lost 13 bases, and 12 bases stayed unmatched. Germline-derived CDR1 and CDR2 are SGHRS and YFSETQ. The DNA of the CDR3 is TGCGCCAGCAGCTTGGAGGGGCCAGGGGGCGGGGAGCAGTACTTC. Protein: CASSLEGPGGGEQYF.

The chain employs TRBV6-5 and TRBJ2-1; TRBD2 is a possible D gene (6 bases). CDR1 MNHEY and CDR2 SVGAGI come from the germline V gene. The CDR3 runs to 15 residues. Deletions cut 2 bases from V and 3 bases from J, with 11 bases between. DNA of the CDR3: TGTGCCAGCAGTTACCGGGTGGGGGGCTACAATGAGCAGTTCTTC. It yields the protein CASSYRVGGYNEQFF.

Many counts were recorded for this clonotype. The chain employs TRBV5-1 and TRBJ2-7, with TRBD1 as a possible D gene (6 bases). CDR3 length equals 15 residues. The germline CDR1 and CDR2 sequences are SGHRS and YFSETQ. V was trimmed by 0 bases and J by 1 base, leaving 11 bases between them. The CDR3 sequence is CASSLAGTPSYEQYF. DNA for the CDR3: TGCGCCAGCAGCTTGGCTGGGACACCGTCCTACGAGCAGTACTTC.

The rearrangement uses TRBV7-9 and TRBJ2-1; 9 nucleotides agree with TRBD1. The CDR3 has 15 residues. With 2 bases clipped from V and 9 bases from J, the junction kept 8 bases outside the gene matches. CDR1 SEHNR and CDR2 FQNEAQ come from the germline V gene (reference sequence). As DNA, the CDR3 is TGTGCCAGCAGCTTATCCGGGACAGGGTGGCGTGAGCAGTTCTTC. Its translation is CASSLSGTGWREQFF.

The chain couples TRBV7-6 to TRBJ2-7; maybe TRBD1 (5 bases). Germline lookup yields CDR1 SGHVS and CDR2 FNYEAQ. The CDR3 extends over 14 amino acids. Trimming removed 1 base at V and 5 bases at J, with 12 bases between. This chain's CDR3 is CASSLGQGTHEQYF. In DNA, the CDR3 is TGTGCCAGCAGCTTAGGGCAGGGTACCCACGAGCAGTACTTC.

This clonotype was seen only a few times. The J gene is TRBJ2-1, the V gene TRBV7-3; tentatively, D is TRBD2 (6 bases). The CDR3 runs 15 residues. CDR1 and CDR2 from the germline V gene are SGHTA and FQGTGA. The ends were cut back, 5 bases at V and 4 bases at J, with 15 bases in the middle. DNA of the CDR3: TGTGCCAGCAGCATGGGACTCAACTCTTACAATGAGCAGTTCTTC. Translation gives CASSMGLNSYNEQFF.

CDR3 bases: TGTGCCACCAGTGATTTTTCTAGCGGGTTTTATTCCTACAATGAGCAGTTCTTC. Translation: CATSDFSSGFYSYNEQFF. The rearrangement links TRBV24-1 to TRBJ2-1, with TRBD2 matching over 8 bases. J lost 1 base, V lost 1 base, and 8 bases had no gene match. Germline lookup yields CDR1 KGHDR and CDR2 SFDVKD. The CDR3 covers 18 residues.

The chain joins TRBV5-1 to TRBJ2-3; D is perhaps TRBD2 (7 bases). The CDR3 spans 13 residues. Trimming stripped 7 bases from V and 6 bases from J, with 15 bases between. Germline V gene data show CDR1 as SGHRS and CDR2 as YFSETQ. The CDR3: CASHPGGYDTQYF. CDR3 in DNA: TGCGCCAGCCACCCGGGGGGCTACGATACGCAGTATTTT.

Only a few counts were recorded for this clonotype. One junction end disagrees with the germline gene, perhaps due to a read error. The chain carries TRBV6-5 and TRBJ2-5; D is ambiguous. CDR1 and CDR2 (germline): MNHEY, SVGAGI. This CDR3 comprises 12 residues. The CDR3 bases are TGTGCCGGCAGTGAGGTTGGAGAGACCCAGTACTTC. Translating it yields CAGSEVGETQYF.

The chain combines TRBV20-1 with TRBJ2-4; TRBD1 aligns across 8 bases. Germline CDR1 DFQATT, CDR2 SNEGSKA (reference sequence). The CDR3 covers 14 residues. The ends lost 6 bases at V and 3 bases at J; junction bases unmatched: 7. CDR3 nucleotides: TGCAGTGCAACCGACAGGGGAGGCAAAAACATTCAGTACTTC. Translation gives CSATDRGGKNIQYF.

The rearrangement uses TRBV11-2 and TRBJ1-5, with D unresolved. Trimming took 0 bases from V and 7 from J, leaving 7 bases between them. This CDR3 contains 13 residues. Germline CDR1 SGHAT, CDR2 FQNNGV. In nucleotides, the CDR3 is TGTGCCAGCAGCTTAGAACGACTACAGCCCCAGCATTTT. It yields the protein CASSLERLQPQHF.

This clonotype was seen repeatedly, ten times or more. The rearrangement uses TRBV7-2 and TRBJ2-7; D unclear. This CDR3 has 14 residues. Trimming took 5 bases from V and 0 from J, leaving 11 bases between them. CDR1 and CDR2 (germline): SGHTA, FQGNSA. The CDR3 here is CASSPRFSSYEQYF. The CDR3 nucleotides read TGTGCCAGCAGCCCCCGGTTCTCCTCCTACGAGCAGTACTTC. Looking up the rest from reference TRBV7-2 and TRBJ2-7 gives the full variable domain: GAGVSQSPSNKVTEKGKDVELRCDPISGHTALYWYRQSLGQGLEFLIYFQGNSAPDKSGLPSDRFSAERTGGSVSTLTIQRTQQEDSAVYLCASSPRFSSYEQYFGPGTRLTVT.

This chain joins TRBV2 and TRBJ1-4, with D uncertain. V lost 3 bases and J 10 bases, leaving 15 bases between the germline ends. CDR3 size: 14 residues. In germline, CDR1 is SNHLY, CDR2 FYNNEI. This CDR3 is CASSDSLNRGKLFF. The CDR3 bases are TGTGCCAGCAGTGACAGCCTGAATAGAGGAAAACTGTTTTTT.

With regard to this clonotype: The junction does not match germline at one end; this may be a read error. The gene calls are TRBV9 and TRBJ2-1; perhaps TRBD1 as D (5 bases). Germline CDR1 SGDLS, CDR2 YYNGEE. This CDR3 is 11 amino acids long. The CDR3 bases are TGTGCCAGCAGCGCAGGGTCCGAGCAGGACTTC. It codes for CASSAGSEQDF.

The chain has TRBV3-1 and TRBJ2-7; no firm D call. V was pared by 4 bases and J by 6 bases, with 13 bases between. This CDR3 contains 13 residues. Looked up from germline, CDR1 is LGHDT and CDR2 is YNNKEL (reference sequence). The CDR3, as DNA: TGTGCCAGCAGCCGGAATGGGGATTCCGAGCAGTACTTC. Translated: CASSRNGDSEQYF.

The chain uses TRBV10-3 and TRBJ1-2, with D unclear. CDR3 length: 14 residues. Germline CDR1 ENHRY, CDR2 SYGVKD. V lost 3 bases to trimming and J lost 4 bases, with 12 bases between them. Here the CDR3 DNA reads TGTGCCATCAGTGAACAGAATTCCCGCTATGGCTACACCTTC. This sequence encodes CAISEQNSRYGYTF.

The chain has TRBV5-1 and TRBJ2-1, with TRBD2 identical over 8 bases. Germline CDR1 SGHRS, CDR2 YFSETQ. The CDR3 runs to 13 residues. V shed 3 bases, J shed 8 bases, and the junction held 4 bases outside the gene matches. The CDR3 nucleotides are TGCGCCAGCAGCTCGGGGGGGATGGATGAGCAGTTCTTC. Amino acids: CASSSGGMDEQFF.

This sequence joins TRBV24-1 and TRBJ1-1; tentatively, D is TRBD1 (6 bases). From germline, CDR1 is KGHDR and CDR2 SFDVKD. V was clipped by 5 bases and J by 3 bases, with 9 bases between them. This CDR3 is 13 amino acids long. The CDR3 is CATSGGADTEAFF. CDR3 DNA sequence: TGTGCCACCAGTGGGGGGGCTGACACTGAAGCTTTCTTT.

This chain uses TRBV3-1 with TRBJ2-7; unclear D gene. Per the germline V gene, CDR1 is LGHDT and CDR2 is YNNKEL (reference sequence). The CDR3 is 14 amino acids. V lost 2 bases, J lost 6 bases, and 14 bases lay in between. CDR3 in amino acids: CASSQLPRDGEQYF. The DNA for the CDR3 is TGTGCCAGCAGCCAACTCCCGCGAGACGGCGAGCAGTACTTC.

This clonotype was observed a few times. The rearrangement joins TRBV2 to TRBJ2-4, with TRBD1 matching over 7 bases. Near its end, the DNA agrees better with TRBJ2-7, so the J call may be wrong. CDR3 length: 14 amino acids. Per the germline V gene, CDR1 is SNHLY and CDR2 is FYNNEI. The CDR3: CASIPGQLTGEQYF. The DNA for the CDR3 is TGTGCCAGCATCCCGGGACAGCTTACGGGCGAGCAGTACTTC.

The chain links TRBV7-9 to TRBJ1-2; possibly TRBD1 for D (5 bases). Looked up from germline, CDR1 is SEHNR and CDR2 is FQNEAQ (reference sequence). The CDR3 runs 14 residues. Trimming removed 1 base at V and 10 bases at J, with 16 bases between. DNA for the CDR3: TGTGCCAGCAGCTTAGGAGCGGGCAGGGTCGACTACACCTTC. Its translation is CASSLGAGRVDYTF.